Presented here are 24 T cell receptor beta chains from one specimen sequenced in a study of T cell responses to AZD1222 COVID-19 vaccine. Measured with immunoSEQ multiplex PCR; TCRdb has only the in-frame clones, and not every one. The top ten hold approximately 1.6% of the sample, which has 100,000 to 150,000 clones, approximately 86% seen once. The sequences come from peripheral blood, collected on day 0 of AZD1222 vaccination. All receptors come from an adult in good health.

The chain employs TRBV3-1 (or the pseudogene TRBV3-2) and TRBJ1-6; TRBD1 matches 8 bases. Germline CDR1 reads LGHDT; CDR2 reads YNNKEL (reference sequence). V shed 6 bases and J 7 bases; nucleotides not matched to a gene: 11. The CDR3 consists of 16 residues. The CDR3 here is CASSFRGQGLNSPLHF. The CDR3 coding sequence is TGTGCCAGCAGTTTTCGCGGACAGGGTCTGAATTCACCCCTCCACTTT.

This chain joins TRBV19 and TRBJ1-4; D is possibly TRBD1 (6 bases). V lost 7 bases and J 7 bases, leaving 16 bases between the germline ends. The CDR3 spans 14 residues. Germline V gene data show CDR1 as LNHDA and CDR2 as SQIVND (reference sequence). In DNA, the CDR3 is TGTGCCAGTAATAACAGGGTGGCAGCTGAAAAACTGTTTTTT. This encodes CASNNRVAAEKLFF.

A few counts support this clone. The J gene is TRBJ1-6, the V gene TRBV3-1 (or the pseudogene TRBV3-2), with 11 bases identical to TRBD1. Trimming removed 4 bases from V and 7 bases from J; junction bases left unmatched: 6. Germline V CDR1 and CDR2: LGHDT, YNNKEL (reference sequence). The CDR3 spans 16 residues. For the CDR3, the DNA is TGTGCCAGCAGCCGGGGGACAGGGGGTAGGAATTCACCCCTCCACTTT. This translates into CASSRGTGGRNSPLHF.

The V call is TRBV5-4, the J call TRBJ1-2; TRBD1 might be the D (5 bases). Germline V gives CDR1 SGHNT, CDR2 YYREEE (reference sequence). This CDR3 has 15 residues. Deletions cut 4 bases from V and 8 bases from J, with 21 bases between. The CDR3 spells CASSGATGSYQGYTF. The DNA for the CDR3 is TGTGCCAGCAGCGGGGCCACGGGGTCATATCAGGGCTACACCTTC.

The J gene is TRBJ1-4, the V gene TRBV27, with TRBD1 identical over 12 bases. V trimming: 6 bases; J trimming: 6 bases; junction bases outside the gene matches: 5. The CDR3 is made up of 15 amino acids. The germline V gene has CDR1 MNHEY and CDR2 SMNVEV (reference sequence). In DNA form, the CDR3 reads TGTGCCAGCAGGGGACAGGGGGCTCGAGATGAAAAACTGTTTTTT. It is translated as CASRGQGARDEKLFF. The entire variable domain, with the rest obtained from reference TRBV27 and TRBJ1-4, is as follows: EAQVTQNPRYLITVTGKKLTVTCSQNMNHEYMSWYRQDPGLGLRQIYYSMNVEVTDKGDVPEGYKVSRKEKRNFPLILESPSPNQTSLYFCASRGQGARDEKLFFGSGTQLSVL.

This chain links TRBV7-6 with TRBJ2-1; D is possibly TRBD2 (7 bases). Trimming cost V 1 base and J 4 bases, with 20 bases left between them. This CDR3 region has 18 residues. Germline loops: CDR1 SGHVS, CDR2 FNYEAQ. The CDR3 spells CASSLVGGAYGSYNEQFF. CDR3 DNA: TGTGCCAGCAGCTTAGTGGGGGGGGCGTATGGGTCGTACAATGAGCAGTTCTTC.

The rearrangement links TRBV9 to TRBJ2-1, with 7 bases lining up with TRBD2. The CDR3 covers 14 residues. Germline CDR1 is SGDLS and CDR2 is YYNGEE. Trimming removed 2 bases from V and 7 bases from J; junction bases left unmatched: 6. The CDR3 is CASSVRLAGNEQFF. The CDR3 DNA follows: TGTGCCAGCAGCGTCCGACTAGCAGGGAATGAGCAGTTCTTC. The whole variable domain, remainder taken from reference TRBV9 and TRBJ2-1, is DSGVTQTPKHLITATGQRVTLRCSPRSGDLSVYWYQQSLDQGLQFLIQYYNGEERAKGNILERFSAQQFPDLHSELNLSSLELGDSALYFCASSVRLAGNEQFFGPGTRLTVL.

The chain is built from TRBV6-5 and TRBJ1-2; no firm D call. Trimming removed 5 bases at V and 4 bases at J, with 2 bases between. From germline, CDR1 is MNHEY and CDR2 SVGAGI. The CDR3 is made up of 10 amino acids. For the CDR3, the DNA is TGTGCCAGCAGTCGCTATGGCTACACCTTC. It encodes CASSRYGYTF.

The V call is TRBV6-2 or TRBV6-3, the J call TRBJ2-7, with D unresolved. The length of the CDR3 is 13 residues. The V end was cut by 3 bases, the J end by 4 bases, with 10 bases between. Per the germline V gene, CDR1 is MNHEY and CDR2 is SVGEGT. The CDR3 bases are TGTGCCAGCAGTTATGGAGCCCTGTACGAGCAGTACTTC. The encoded protein is CASSYGALYEQYF.

About this clone itself: The same CDR3 can be traced to other DNA sequences in this sample. The chain is built from TRBV25-1 and TRBJ1-5, with D unclear. The CDR3 is 12 residues long. The V end lost 2 bases, the J end lost 2 bases, and 1 base lay between the germline ends. CDR1 and CDR2 (germline): MGHDK, SYGVNS. Here the CDR3 DNA reads TGTGCCAGCAGTGAAGGCAATCAGCCCCAGCATTTT. Translation: CASSEGNQPQHF.

The rearrangement links TRBV29-1 to TRBJ2-7, with D perhaps assigned TRBD1 or TRBD2 (5 bases each). Between the trimmed V and J ends, which lost 4 bases and 6 bases, there was a span of 10 bases. CDR3 length equals 11 residues. From germline, CDR1 is SQVTM and CDR2 ANQGSEA. CDR3 sequence (DNA): TGCAGCGTTGGGGACCTCTCCGAGCAGTACTTC. Translating gives CSVGDLSEQYF.

The J gene is TRBJ2-7, the V gene TRBV5-4, with TRBD2 as a possible D gene (5 bases). The CDR3 spans 13 residues. V gave up 0 bases and J gave up 5 bases, with 9 bases separating them. Germline CDR1 reads SGHNT; CDR2 reads YYREEE (reference sequence). CDR3 protein: CASSLAGSNEQYF. CDR3 nucleotides: TGTGCCAGCAGCTTGGCGGGGTCCAACGAGCAGTACTTC.

The chain uses TRBV7-9 and TRBJ2-3; D may be TRBD1 (5 bases). The CDR3 has 14 residues. The V and J ends lost 5 bases and 6 bases respectively, with 15 bases between them. The germline CDR1 and CDR2 sequences are SEHNR and FQNEAQ (reference sequence). Written as DNA, the CDR3 is TGTGCCAGCAGCCTAGGGGCCGGTAGGGATACGCAGTATTTT. The encoded protein is CASSLGAGRDTQYF.

This clone is labeled as medium-sized (0.01 to 0.1%). The chain combines TRBV15 with TRBJ2-2; 7 nucleotides align to TRBD2. The CDR3 loop spans 17 amino acids. After removal of 8 bases from V and 1 base from J, the junction contained 13 bases not matched to a gene. The germline gives CDR1 LNHNV, CDR2 YYDKDF (reference sequence). CDR3 DNA sequence: TGTGCCACCCATCCCGGGAGGTTAGGGTTGAACACCGGGGAGCTGTTTTTT. It codes for CATHPGRLGLNTGELFF.

The genes are TRBV19 and TRBJ2-3, with D tentatively TRBD1 or TRBD2 (5 bases each). Germline loops: CDR1 LNHDA, CDR2 SQIVND (reference sequence). This CDR3 region has 15 residues. Written as DNA, the CDR3 is TGTGCTACTTCCCCCGGGGACGCTAGCACAGATACGCAGTATTTT. Amino acids: CATSPGDASTDTQYF.

The chain recombines TRBV28 with TRBJ2-5; TRBD1 agrees at 8 bases. V shed 5 bases and J 4 bases; nucleotides not matched to a gene: 9. Germline CDR1 reads MDHEN; CDR2 reads SYDVKM. The CDR3 loop spans 15 amino acids. In DNA form, the CDR3 reads TGTGCCAGCAGTCCAGGCGGACAGGGCCGAGAGACCCAGTACTTC. Residues: CASSPGGQGRETQYF.

This chain connects TRBV11-2 to TRBJ2-5; tentative D call: TRBD2 (6 bases). From germline, CDR1 is SGHAT and CDR2 FQNNGV. CDR3 size: 16 residues. The V end lost 3 bases, the J end lost 10 bases, and 24 bases lay between the germline ends. CDR3 DNA sequence: TGTGCCAGCAGCTTGGTCCGGGGACTGGGGGTCGTGGACCAGTACTTC. Translating gives CASSLVRGLGVVDQYF.

The chain has TRBV30 and TRBJ1-6; 8 nucleotides line up with TRBD1. Trimming cost V 7 bases and J 2 bases; bases outside gene matches: 7. Germline lookup yields CDR1 GTSNPN and CDR2 SVGIG (reference sequence). The CDR3 consists of 15 residues. The CDR3: CASKGRGPYNSPLHF. CDR3 in DNA: TGTGCCTCAAAGGGCAGGGGGCCCTATAATTCACCCCTCCACTTT.

The chain links TRBV4-2 to TRBJ2-1; 9 nucleotides line up with TRBD2. With V trimmed by 2 bases and J by 10 bases, 9 bases remained unmatched. The length of the CDR3 is 15 residues. CDR1 LGHNA and CDR2 YNFKEQ come from the germline V gene. CDR3 in DNA: TGTGCCAGCAGCCAACTGGGTAGCGGGGGAGTGGAGCAGTTCTTC. Translating it yields CASSQLGSGGVEQFF.

The chain carries TRBV10-3 and TRBJ1-3, with D perhaps matching TRBD1 (5 bases). This CDR3 comprises 14 residues. V shed 2 bases and J shed 4 bases, with 9 bases lying between them. Germline V gene data show CDR1 as ENHRY and CDR2 as SYGVKD. DNA for the CDR3: TGTGCCATCAGTGAGGGGGCGAGGGGAAACACCATATATTTT. Translating it yields CAISEGARGNTIYF.

The rearrangement uses TRBV19 and TRBJ2-6, with D possibly being TRBD1 (5 bases). Deletions cut 5 bases from V and 0 bases from J, with 11 bases between. Germline CDR1 is LNHDA and CDR2 is SQIVND (reference sequence). This CDR3 region has 16 residues. CDR3 coding DNA: TGTGCCAGTAGTTTTGCGACAGACTCTGGGGCCAACGTCCTGACTTTC. As protein: CASSFATDSGANVLTF.

This clone occurred a few times. V and J are TRBV5-5 and TRBJ1-1; D gene ambiguous. V lost 1 base to trimming and J lost 1 base, with 8 bases between them. The CDR3 spans 14 residues. Per the germline V gene, CDR1 is SGHKS and CDR2 is YYEKEE (reference sequence). As DNA, the CDR3 is TGTGCCAGCAGCTTGCAGTCATCGAACACTGAAGCTTTCTTT. This gives the protein CASSLQSSNTEAFF.

This clone was seen just once. This chain joins TRBV6-5 and TRBJ1-2; a possible D gene is TRBD1 (5 bases). The V gene lost 4 bases and the J gene lost 0 bases, with 6 bases spanning the gap. In germline, CDR1 is MNHEY, CDR2 SVGAGI. The CDR3 covers 13 residues. In DNA, the CDR3 is TGTGCCAGCAGTTTGACAGCTAACTATGGCTACACCTTC. This encodes CASSLTANYGYTF.

The chain links TRBV6-5 to TRBJ2-7; the D call may be TRBD1 or TRBD2 (5 bases each). Trimming cost V 7 bases and J 5 bases, with 15 bases left between them. Per germline, CDR1 MNHEY and CDR2 SVGAGI. The CDR3 extends over 13 amino acids. The CDR3 is CASTPGRGHEQYF. The CDR3 DNA reads TGTGCCAGCACCCCGGGCCGGGGCCACGAGCAGTACTTC.